The rows below give T cell receptor beta chains drawn from one sample of a study of T cells in Graves' hyperthyroidism and ophthalmopathy. TCRdb re-called the multiplex PCR reads through MiXCR, storing one row per CDR3 protein. The sample lists a few hundred thousand distinct CDR3 sequences; approximately 15% were seen once. Sequenced sample: blood. Source of these receptors: a woman younger than 45 with Graves' hyperthyroidism. CDR3s include the opening cysteine and the closing phenylalanine or tryptophan. Fields, in order: D gene, clone size, J gene, V gene, CDR3 protein, CDR3 DNA. D genes are given only for firm matches. Only some rows state a clone size, as once, few, many or a class for expanded clones.

D gene: .; clone size: .; J gene: TRBJ2-3; V gene: TRBV5-1; CDR3 protein: CASSLGGSGGVDTQYF; CDR3 DNA: TGCGCCAGCAGCTTGGGGGGATCCGGGGGAGTAGATACGCAGTATTTT
D gene: .; clone size: many; J gene: TRBJ1-1; V gene: TRBV18; CDR3 protein: CASSERGTEAFF; CDR3 DNA: TGTGCCAGCTCAGAAAGGGGCACTGAAGCTTTCTTT
D gene: .; clone size: few; J gene: TRBJ2-2; V gene: TRBV6-5; CDR3 protein: CASSYRFSGSQEELFF; CDR3 DNA: TGTGCCAGCAGTTACCGTTTCTCCGGGAGCCAGGAGGAGCTGTTTTTT
D gene: TRBD1; clone size: .; J gene: TRBJ2-7; V gene: TRBV5-1; CDR3 protein: CASSLVPAPGTDDEQYF; CDR3 DNA: TGCGCCAGCAGCTTGGTCCCCGCCCCCGGGACAGATGACGAGCAGTACTTC
D gene: TRBD2; clone size: .; J gene: TRBJ2-3; V gene: TRBV30; CDR3 protein: CAWSARLAGSDTQYF; CDR3 DNA: TGTGCCTGGAGTGCCCGACTAGCGGGCTCGGATACGCAGTATTTT
D gene: TRBD2; clone size: many; J gene: TRBJ2-1; V gene: TRBV12-3/TRBV12-4; CDR3 protein: CASSFLAGAKNEQFF; CDR3 DNA: TGTGCCAGCAGTTTTTTAGCGGGAGCTAAAAATGAGCAGTTCTTC
D gene: .; clone size: few; J gene: TRBJ2-5; V gene: TRBV18; CDR3 protein: CASSPSVQEQETQYF; CDR3 DNA: TGTGCCAGCTCACCAAGCGTACAGGAACAAGAGACCCAGTACTTC
D gene: .; clone size: few; J gene: TRBJ1-5; V gene: TRBV5-6; CDR3 protein: CASSLRTATGNQPQHF; CDR3 DNA: TGTGCCAGCAGCTTAAGGACAGCGACGGGCAATCAGCCCCAGCATTTT
D gene: TRBD1; clone size: few; J gene: TRBJ2-1; V gene: TRBV12-3/TRBV12-4; CDR3 protein: CASSSPGTGTYNEQFF; CDR3 DNA: TGTGCCAGCAGTTCCCCCGGGACAGGAACCTACAATGAGCAGTTCTTC
D gene: .; clone size: few; J gene: TRBJ1-6; V gene: TRBV28; CDR3 protein: CASSLGPGSYNSPLHF; CDR3 DNA: TGTGCCAGCAGTTTGGGGCCGGGGTCCTATAATTCACCCCTCCACTTT
D gene: .; clone size: .; J gene: TRBJ2-1; V gene: TRBV6-1; CDR3 protein: CASSEALANEQFF; CDR3 DNA: TGTGCCAGCAGTGAAGCACTAGCTAATGAGCAGTTCTTC
D gene: .; clone size: many; J gene: TRBJ2-1; V gene: TRBV3-1; CDR3 protein: CASSQWGEYNEQFF; CDR3 DNA: TGTGCCAGCAGCCAATGGGGGGAATACAATGAGCAGTTCTTC
D gene: TRBD1; clone size: many; J gene: TRBJ1-5; V gene: TRBV20-1; CDR3 protein: CSVPTGPDQPQHF; CDR3 DNA: TGCAGTGTCCCGACAGGGCCCGATCAGCCCCAGCATTTT
D gene: .; clone size: few; J gene: TRBJ2-2; V gene: TRBV6-6; CDR3 protein: CASSYAPRDFSSGELFF; CDR3 DNA: TGTGCCAGCAGTTACGCTCCCCGGGACTTTAGTAGCGGGGAGCTGTTTTTT
D gene: TRBD1; clone size: .; J gene: TRBJ1-2; V gene: TRBV27; CDR3 protein: CASSSPDRGIYGYTF; CDR3 DNA: TGTGCCAGCAGTTCCCCCGACAGGGGAATATATGGCTACACCTTC
D gene: .; clone size: many; J gene: TRBJ2-5; V gene: TRBV6-1; CDR3 protein: CASSELSGHQGETQYF; CDR3 DNA: TGTGCCAGCAGTGAATTAAGCGGGCACCAAGGGGAGACCCAGTACTTC
D gene: TRBD1; clone size: many; J gene: TRBJ2-7; V gene: TRBV12-3/TRBV12-4; CDR3 protein: CASSLHRGDYEQYF; CDR3 DNA: TGTGCCAGCAGTTTGCACAGGGGGGACTACGAGCAGTACTTC
D gene: .; clone size: many; J gene: TRBJ2-1; V gene: TRBV3-1; CDR3 protein: CASSSLGLDYNEQFF; CDR3 DNA: TGTGCCAGCAGTTCGCTAGGTTTAGACTACAATGAGCAGTTCTTC
D gene: .; clone size: .; J gene: TRBJ1-5; V gene: TRBV7-2; CDR3 protein: CASSQRATVTYQPQHF; CDR3 DNA: TGTGCCAGCAGCCAGCGCGCGACAGTTACTTATCAGCCCCAGCATTTT
D gene: TRBD1; clone size: many; J gene: TRBJ2-1; V gene: TRBV28; CDR3 protein: CASSLPRTGGDEQFF; CDR3 DNA: TGTGCCAGCAGTTTACCCAGGACAGGGGGCGATGAGCAGTTCTTC
D gene: .; clone size: many; J gene: TRBJ2-3; V gene: TRBV7-2; CDR3 protein: CASSSGHYTQYF; CDR3 DNA: TGTGCCAGCAGCTCCGGACATTATACGCAGTATTTT
D gene: .; clone size: many; J gene: TRBJ2-3; V gene: TRBV28; CDR3 protein: CTSGGASTDTQYF; CDR3 DNA: TGCACGTCAGGCGGAGCTAGCACAGATACGCAGTATTTT
D gene: TRBD2; clone size: .; J gene: TRBJ2-3; V gene: TRBV6-1; CDR3 protein: CASSENSMGSGRTNTQYF; CDR3 DNA: TGTGCCAGCAGTGAAAATAGTATGGGTAGCGGGAGGACTAATACGCAGTATTTT
D gene: .; clone size: .; J gene: TRBJ2-7; V gene: TRBV6-2/TRBV6-3; CDR3 protein: CASSYVGGTECSYEQYF; CDR3 DNA: TGTGCCAGCAGTTACGTGGGGGGGACAGAGTGTTCCTACGAGCAGTACTTC
D gene: .; clone size: .; J gene: TRBJ2-5; V gene: TRBV29-1; CDR3 protein: CSFGGGGQETQYF; CDR3 DNA: TGCAGCTTCGGAGGGGGAGGGCAAGAGACCCAGTACTTC
D gene: .; clone size: .; J gene: TRBJ2-2; V gene: TRBV29-1; CDR3 protein: CSVEEYVGKNTGEPFF; CDR3 DNA: TGCAGCGTTGAAGAATATGTCGGGAAGAACACCGGGGAGCCGTTTTTT
D gene: .; clone size: .; J gene: TRBJ1-1; V gene: TRBV5-1; CDR3 protein: CASSSRTLNTEAFF; CDR3 DNA: TGCGCCAGCAGCTCAAGGACACTAAACACTGAAGCTTTCTTT
D gene: TRBD2; clone size: many; J gene: TRBJ2-7; V gene: TRBV18; CDR3 protein: CASSPGTSGIYEQYF; CDR3 DNA: TGTGCCAGCTCACCCGGGACTAGCGGGATCTACGAGCAGTACTTC
D gene: .; clone size: many; J gene: TRBJ2-5; V gene: TRBV7-2; CDR3 protein: CASSLGRVQETQYF; CDR3 DNA: TGTGCCAGCAGCTTGGGGCGTGTACAAGAGACCCAGTACTTC
D gene: .; clone size: few; J gene: TRBJ1-3; V gene: TRBV7-9; CDR3 protein: CASSGTLGSDMYF; CDR3 DNA: TGTGCCAGCAGCGGTACTTTGGGGAGTGACATGTATTTT
D gene: .; clone size: few; J gene: TRBJ2-1; V gene: TRBV5-1; CDR3 protein: CASSFGDRNNEQFF; CDR3 DNA: TGCGCCAGCAGCTTCGGGGACCGCAACAATGAGCAGTTCTTC